One sample yielded the 24 T cell receptor beta chains listed below, sequenced in a study of cytomegalovirus exposure and HLA in healthy donors. With 60 Vbeta and 13 Jbeta primers, the PCR was carried out. The protocol was immunoSEQ multiplex PCR, while the TCRdb copy is restricted to in-frame clones and leaves out a portion. Seen here are 100,000 to 150,000 clones, roughly 78% observed once, and the top ten hold about a tenth. Sequenced input: PBMCs. These receptor sequences come from a young man in good health and CMV-seropositive.

The rearrangement links TRBV30 to TRBJ2-2, with D maybe TRBD1 (5 bases). The germline V and J ends were trimmed by 3 bases and 5 bases, with 7 bases remaining between them. Germline assignment: CDR1 GTSNPN and CDR2 SVGIG (reference sequence). The CDR3 has 12 residues. The CDR3 sequence: CAWSRVTGELFF. CDR3 coding DNA: TGTGCCTGGAGCAGGGTAACCGGGGAGCTGTTTTTT.

The chain combines TRBV11-2 with TRBJ2-1; 11 nucleotides line up with TRBD2. The V segment lost 5 bases and the J segment 7 bases; nucleotides outside the gene matches: 16. Germline CDR1 is SGHAT and CDR2 is FQNNGV. The CDR3 is made up of 18 amino acids. CDR3 sequence (DNA): TGTGCCAGCAGCAAAACTCCTCTAGCGGGAGGTTTTGGAAATGAGCAGTTCTTC. Residues: CASSKTPLAGGFGNEQFF.

The rearrangement uses TRBV4-2 and TRBJ2-7; 8 bases agree with TRBD2. Trimming cost V 5 bases and J 3 bases; bases outside gene matches: 12. CDR3 length: 16 residues. The germline gives CDR1 LGHNA, CDR2 YNFKEQ. The CDR3 region is CASSTGGDSPIYEQYF. The CDR3 DNA sequence: TGTGCCAGCAGCACGGGGGGGGATTCCCCGATCTACGAGCAGTACTTC.

This sequence joins TRBV15 and TRBJ2-1; 11 bases fit TRBD2. Germline V gives CDR1 LNHNV, CDR2 YYDKDF (reference sequence). The trim removed 5 bases at V and 0 bases at J, leaving 9 bases unmatched. The CDR3 has 18 amino acids. The CDR3 loop reads CATSDPGLAEFSYNEQFF. The DNA of the CDR3 is TGTGCCACCAGCGACCCGGGACTAGCGGAATTCTCCTACAATGAGCAGTTCTTC.

The V call is TRBV15, the J call TRBJ2-1; D uncertain. The CDR3 is 13 residues long. Germline assignment: CDR1 LNHNV and CDR2 YYDKDF (reference sequence). V was pared by 1 base and J by 7 bases, with 8 bases between. The CDR3 region is CATSRVVQNEQFF. CDR3 DNA sequence: TGTGCCACCAGCAGAGTGGTCCAGAATGAGCAGTTCTTC. The complete variable domain, with remaining parts taken from reference TRBV15 and TRBJ2-1, reads DAMVIQNPRYQVTQFGKPVTLSCSQTLNHNVMYWYQQKSSQAPKLLFHYYDKDFNNEADTPDNFQSRRPNTSFCFLDIRSPGLGDTAMYLCATSRVVQNEQFFGPGTRLTVL.

The V gene is TRBV19, the J gene TRBJ1-4; D not resolved. The ends were cut back, 6 bases at V and 6 bases at J, with 2 bases in the middle. Germline CDR1 is LNHDA and CDR2 is SQIVND (reference sequence). This CDR3 comprises 10 residues. The CDR3 reads CASSDEKLFF. The CDR3 DNA reads as TGTGCCAGTAGCGATGAAAAACTGTTTTTT. The full variable domain, completed using reference TRBV19 and TRBJ1-4, is DGGITQSPKYLFRKEGQNVTLSCEQNLNHDAMYWYRQDPGQGLRLIYYSQIVNDFQKGDIAEGYSVSREKKESFPLTVTSAQKNPTAFYLCASSDEKLFFGSGTQLSVL.

The rearrangement joins TRBV6-6 to TRBJ1-1; D is unclear. CDR1 MNHNY and CDR2 SVGAGI come from the germline V gene (reference sequence). The CDR3 is 12 residues long. The V end was cut by 2 bases, the J end by 4 bases, with 5 bases between. The CDR3 DNA reads TGTGCCAGCAGTTACACTTCCACTGAAGCTTTCTTT. Encoded protein: CASSYTSTEAFF.

This chain uses TRBV27 with TRBJ1-2; D is possibly TRBD1 (5 bases). The CDR3 sequence is 14 residues long. V shed 6 bases and J shed 5 bases, with 16 bases lying between them. The germline V gene has CDR1 MNHEY and CDR2 SMNVEV (reference sequence). The DNA of the CDR3 is TGTGCCAGCAGATCCAGGGATCCGTCGTATGGCTACACCTTC. The encoded protein is CASRSRDPSYGYTF.

This clone was seen just once. The chain is built from TRBV6-5 and TRBJ2-2; 7 bases match TRBD1. CDR1 is MNHEY and CDR2 is SVGAGI in the germline V gene. Germline trimming cut 6 bases from V and 4 bases from J; bases unmatched to any gene: 5. The CDR3 has 14 residues. CDR3 nucleotides: TGTGCCAGCAGCAGACAGGGCCTCACCGGGGAGCTGTTTTTT. It yields the protein CASSRQGLTGELFF.

The CDR3 reads CASSPDRGQYEQYF. The DNA of the CDR3 is TGTGCCAGCAGTCCTGACAGGGGGCAATACGAGCAGTACTTC. The chain couples TRBV27 to TRBJ2-7, with 10 bases matching TRBD1. In germline, CDR1 is MNHEY, CDR2 SMNVEV (reference sequence). The junction had 5 bases not matched to a gene; V was cut back by 5 bases and J by 4 bases. This CDR3 comprises 14 residues.

This clone turned up a few times. The rearrangement uses TRBV19 and TRBJ2-1; the D gene is possibly TRBD2 (6 bases). The CDR3 totals 14 residues. Per germline, CDR1 LNHDA and CDR2 SQIVND (reference sequence). Trimming shortened V by 6 bases and J by 3 bases, and 12 bases separated the two germline ends. The CDR3 coding sequence is TGTGCCAGTAGAAGGGACTCGAACTACAATGAGCAGTTCTTC. It is translated as CASRRDSNYNEQFF.

CDR3 coding DNA: TGTGCCAGCAGCAAAGCGCTCTATGGGACTAACGTCTCCTACGAGCAGTACTTC. Translating gives CASSKALYGTNVSYEQYF. The rearrangement links TRBV21-1 to TRBJ2-7; the table's TRBD2 call for D was not verified on the DNA. TRBV21-1 is described as a pseudogene. This CDR3 region has 18 residues.

This clone was seen only a few times. J is TRBJ1-4 and V is TRBV27; D ambiguous. Trimming removed 4 bases from V and 7 bases from J, with 10 bases in between. The CDR3 extends over 13 amino acids. The germline V gene has CDR1 MNHEY and CDR2 SMNVEV (reference sequence). CDR3 nucleotide sequence: TGTGCCAGCAGTTCCCTTCTTGTTGAAAAACTGTTTTTT. Translated: CASSSLLVEKLFF.

The rearrangement links TRBV20-1 to TRBJ1-2, with D hard to call. The CDR3 is made up of 11 amino acids. The V end lost 6 bases, the J end lost 8 bases, and 13 bases lay between the germline ends. The germline V gene encodes CDR1 DFQATT and CDR2 SNEGSKA (reference sequence). The DNA of the CDR3 is TGCAGTGCCTACGGGATATGGGGCTACACCTTC. Protein sequence: CSAYGIWGYTF.

This clone was picked up a small number of times. V and J are TRBV28 and TRBJ2-7, with D tentatively TRBD1 (6 bases). The CDR3 runs 14 residues. Per germline, CDR1 MDHEN and CDR2 SYDVKM. V lost 5 bases and J 2 bases, leaving 13 bases between the germline ends. CDR3 DNA sequence: TGTGCCAGCAGTCTAAACAGGGCTCCCTACGAGCAGTACTTC. Encoded protein: CASSLNRAPYEQYF.

The rearrangement joins TRBV19 to TRBJ2-7; D possibly corresponds to TRBD1 (6 bases). Trimming took 7 bases from V and 2 from J, leaving 18 bases between them. The germline V gene has CDR1 LNHDA and CDR2 SQIVND (reference sequence). CDR3 length: 15 residues. The CDR3 is CASTTTGTSPYEQYF. The CDR3 bases are TGTGCCAGTACTACAACCGGGACATCCCCCTACGAGCAGTACTTC.

CDR3 sequence (DNA): TGCAGCGTCAGGGCCAGGGGAGACATTCAGTACTTC. Protein: CSVRARGDIQYF. This chain uses TRBV29-1 with TRBJ2-4; possibly TRBD1 for D (6 bases). CDR1 is SQVTM, CDR2 ANQGSEA, per germline. The CDR3 totals 12 residues. V shed 6 bases and J shed 8 bases, with 14 bases lying between them.

The V gene is TRBV5-6, the J gene TRBJ2-3; D is uncertain. Germline CDR1 reads SGHDT; CDR2 reads YYEEEE. The CDR3 is made up of 14 amino acids. Trimming took 0 bases from V and 6 from J, leaving 11 bases between them. The CDR3 loop reads CASSLDGRRDTQYF. CDR3 DNA sequence: TGTGCCAGCAGCTTGGACGGCCGCAGGGATACGCAGTATTTT.

The rearrangement links TRBV5-4 to TRBJ2-5; D is perhaps TRBD2 (5 bases). The CDR3 runs 13 residues. The germline gives CDR1 SGHNT, CDR2 YYREEE (reference sequence). Trimming shortened V by 5 bases and J by 0 bases, and 8 bases separated the two germline ends. The CDR3 DNA reads as TGTGCCAGCAGGGCCGGGAACCAAGAGACCCAGTACTTC. This encodes CASRAGNQETQYF.

The rearrangement links TRBV30 to TRBJ1-6; 10 bases are a match to TRBD1. J lost 7 bases, V lost 3 bases, and 9 bases had no gene match. In germline, CDR1 is GTSNPN, CDR2 SVGIG (reference sequence). The CDR3 runs to 16 residues. The CDR3 is CAWSGMGQGLNSPLHF. The CDR3 DNA sequence: TGTGCCTGGAGCGGTATGGGACAGGGGCTGAATTCACCCCTCCACTTT.

This clone was seen a single time. J is TRBJ2-1 and V is TRBV11-2; D call uncertain. V lost 3 bases and J lost 2, with 14 bases in between. The CDR3 contains 16 residues. Germline CDR1 and CDR2: SGHAT and FQNNGV. CDR3 loop: CASSFLESGPYNEQFF. CDR3 nucleotides: TGTGCCAGCAGCTTCCTCGAGTCGGGTCCCTACAATGAGCAGTTCTTC.

This clone showed up just a few times. The V call is TRBV5-1, the J call TRBJ2-7; D is possibly TRBD2 (6 bases). Deletions cut 0 bases from V and 3 bases from J, with 13 bases between. CDR1 and CDR2 (germline): SGHRS, YFSETQ. The CDR3 length is 15 residues. The CDR3 bases are TGCGCCAGCAGCTTGGTGGAGGGACTCCTCTACGAGCAGTACTTC. The encoded protein is CASSLVEGLLYEQYF. The whole variable domain, filled in from reference TRBV5-1 and TRBJ2-7, reads KAGVTQTPRYLIKTRGQQVTLSCSPISGHRSVSWYQQTPGQGLQFLFEYFSETQRNKGNFPGRFSGRQFSNSRSEMNVSTLELGDSALYLCASSLVEGLLYEQYFGPGTRLTVT.

The sample holds a few counts of this clone. This chain joins TRBV19 and TRBJ1-1; the match to TRBD1 covers 8 bases. In germline, CDR1 is LNHDA, CDR2 SQIVND (reference sequence). V shed 9 bases, J shed 4 bases, and the junction held 4 bases outside the gene matches. This CDR3 has 12 amino acids. The CDR3 loop is CASRGLGTEAFF. The CDR3 nucleotides read TGTGCCAGCAGGGGGCTGGGCACTGAAGCTTTCTTT.

This chain connects TRBV5-1 to TRBJ2-2, with 11 bases lining up with TRBD2. The CDR3 is 15 residues long. From germline, CDR1 is SGHRS and CDR2 YFSETQ. V was pared by 4 bases and J by 4 bases, with 3 bases of the junction left unmatched. The chain's CDR3 is CASSLGLAATGELFF. CDR3 nucleotides: TGCGCCAGCAGCCTGGGACTAGCGGCCACCGGGGAGCTGTTTTTT.